Sequencing of this TCR beta chain was carried out in a study of response to subunit inactivated influenza vaccine. A single record per CDR3 protein comes from TCRdb applying MiXCR to the RT-PCR reads. This table has about 570,000 distinct CDR3 sequences, about 11% appearing once. Between the trimmed V and J ends, which lost 4 bases and 6 bases, there was a span of 16 bases. The CDR3 has 14 amino acids. From germline, CDR1 is DFQATT and CDR2 SNEGSKA (reference sequence). This clonotype was seen a handful of times. This sample also belongs to another study, concerning T cells expressing NK-cell markers. This second study says: UMIs were included in TCR beta cDNA generated by 5'RACE template switching. It remained uncertain whether the expanded NKG2C+ T cell clones were specific for HCMV antigens.

This receptor was taken from a man aged 45-65 years who received an inactivated influenza vaccine. The chain carries TRBV20-1 and TRBJ1-5; D is possibly TRBD1 (5 bases). The sample here was PBMCs from blood, taken on the day of vaccination. Here the CDR3 reads CSAIWQGGSQPQHF. The CDR3 nucleotides read TGCAGTGCTATTTGGCAGGGAGGGAGTCAGCCCCAGCATTTT.